A single sample gave rise to the 24 T cell receptor beta chains below, sequenced in a study of blood T cell repertoires in COVID-19. Only in-frame clones appear in the TCRdb table, and some are missing; sequencing was by immunoSEQ multiplex PCR. The sample includes 200,000 to 250,000 clones, 70% to 90% of them seen just once. Sequencing was performed on peripheral blood. The receptors were sampled from a man in his thirties or forties who had recovered from COVID-19.

The rearrangement links TRBV3-1 (or the pseudogene TRBV3-2) to TRBJ2-7, with D hard to call. Germline V gene data show CDR1 as LGHDT and CDR2 as YNNKEL (reference sequence). The V gene lost 3 bases and the J gene lost 6 bases, with 21 bases spanning the gap. The CDR3 is 16 amino acids. For the CDR3, the DNA is TGTGCCAGCAGCCAGAACTCCCTCAGACGGCTAGGCGAGCAGTACTTC. Translated: CASSQNSLRRLGEQYF.

The CDR3 sequence: CASTPGTEANYGYTF. CDR3 in DNA: TGTGCCAGCACTCCCGGGACAGAGGCTAACTATGGCTACACCTTC. This chain uses TRBV6-5 with TRBJ1-2, with TRBD1 matching 7 bases. V trimming: 7 bases; J trimming: 0 bases; junction bases outside the gene matches: 8. Germline V lookup: CDR1 MNHEY, CDR2 SVGAGI. There are 15 residues in the CDR3.

V gene TRBV4-2 combines with J gene TRBJ2-2; D not certain. The V end was cut by 0 bases, the J end by 3 bases, with 11 bases between. Germline CDR1 and CDR2: LGHNA and YNFKEQ. This CDR3 has 16 amino acids. CDR3 DNA sequence: TGTGCCAGCAGCCAAGAAAATGGCGGTCACACCGGGGAGCTGTTTTTT. It translates to CASSQENGGHTGELFF.

A note on this clone: This sample includes further DNA sequences coding for the same CDR3. The rearrangement uses TRBV5-1 and TRBJ1-1; 7 nucleotides line up with TRBD1. CDR3 length equals 14 residues. Losses at the gene ends were 4 bases for V and 0 bases for J; bases not matched to a gene: 3. Germline V gene data show CDR1 as SGHRS and CDR2 as YFSETQ. The CDR3 spells CASSLDRLNTEAFF. As DNA, the CDR3 is TGCGCCAGCAGCCTGGACAGGTTGAACACTGAAGCTTTCTTT.

As for this clone: This sample includes further DNA sequences coding for the same CDR3. V is TRBV11-2 and J is TRBJ2-7; 8 nucleotides match TRBD1. V shed 3 bases and J 3 bases; nucleotides not matched to a gene: 4. The CDR3 contains 14 residues. Per the germline V gene, CDR1 is SGHAT and CDR2 is FQNNGV. CDR3 nucleotides: TGTGCCAGCAGCTTTGGACAGGGAGACTACGAGCAGTACTTC. As protein: CASSFGQGDYEQYF.

This chain joins TRBV10-3 and TRBJ2-2, with 8 bases identical to TRBD2. Germline CDR1 and CDR2: ENHRY and SYGVKD. The CDR3 runs 16 residues. The ends lost 2 bases at V and 0 bases at J; junction bases unmatched: 2. The CDR3 DNA follows: TGTGCCATCAGTGAGGAACTAGCGGCGAACACCGGGGAGCTGTTTTTT. Translation: CAISEELAANTGELFF.

This chain joins TRBV4-1 and TRBJ1-6; TRBD1 agrees at 7 bases. The CDR3 loop spans 15 amino acids. Germline-derived CDR1 and CDR2 are MGHRA and YSYEKL. J lost 5 bases, V lost 4 bases, and 5 bases had no gene match. DNA of the CDR3: TGCGCCAGCAGCCCGTCGGGACAGAATAATTCACCCCTCCACTTT. It encodes CASSPSGQNNSPLHF.

The CDR3: CASSWDRAPPGFYGYTF. The DNA for the CDR3 is TGCGCCAGCAGCTGGGACAGGGCCCCACCCGGTTTCTATGGCTACACCTTC. The chain joins TRBV5-1 to TRBJ1-2; 9 nucleotides match TRBD1. J gave up 4 bases and V 3 bases, and 13 bases lay outside the gene matches. The CDR3 consists of 17 residues. The germline V gene has CDR1 SGHRS and CDR2 YFSETQ.

The J gene is TRBJ2-5, the V gene TRBV14; 9 bases fit TRBD2. The CDR3 runs to 17 residues. With 0 bases clipped from V and 1 base from J, the junction kept 6 bases outside the gene matches. Germline V lookup: CDR1 SGHDN, CDR2 FVKESK. The DNA of the CDR3 is TGTGCCAGCAGCCAAGATCTAGCGGGGATATTCCAAGAGACCCAGTACTTC. Protein: CASSQDLAGIFQETQYF.

The chain combines TRBV6-5 with TRBJ1-1; tentatively, D is TRBD1 (6 bases). The V gene lost 6 bases and the J gene lost 1 base, with 12 bases spanning the gap. Germline V gene data show CDR1 as MNHEY and CDR2 as SVGAGI. This CDR3 is 14 amino acids long. The CDR3 sequence is CASRLTGGNTEAFF. CDR3 nucleotide sequence: TGTGCCAGCAGGCTGACAGGTGGGAACACTGAAGCTTTCTTT.

This sequence joins TRBV27 and TRBJ1-6; D is possibly TRBD1 (5 bases). V was cut by 7 bases and J by 6 bases, with 10 bases left in between. Germline CDR1 is MNHEY and CDR2 is SMNVEV (reference sequence). CDR3 length equals 13 residues. In DNA, the CDR3 is TGTGCCAGCATTCCAGGGTCTAATTCACCCCTCCACTTT. Protein product: CASIPGSNSPLHF.

The rearrangement links TRBV6-5 to TRBJ1-4, with 10 bases that match TRBD1. The CDR3 is 16 amino acids. Germline V gene sequence: CDR1 MNHEY, CDR2 SVGAGI. V shed 0 bases, J shed 10 bases, and the junction held 8 bases outside the gene matches. In DNA, the CDR3 is TGTGCCAGCAGTTACTCGTCCGGGACAGGGGTTGTAAAACTGTTTTTT. It translates to CASSYSSGTGVVKLFF.

The chain combines TRBV5-1 with TRBJ2-7, with TRBD2 matching 10 bases. CDR3 length: 17 residues. Trimming removed 0 bases from V and 2 bases from J; junction bases left unmatched: 8. The germline CDR1 and CDR2 sequences are SGHRS and YFSETQ. As DNA, the CDR3 is TGCGCCAGCAGCTTGGTAGCGGGGGGCCCACCCGCCTACGAGCAGTACTTC. It encodes CASSLVAGGPPAYEQYF.

This chain uses TRBV5-1 with TRBJ2-1, with TRBD1 matching 10 bases. J was trimmed by 4 bases and V by 3 bases; bases with no gene match: 4. This CDR3 has 15 amino acids. Germline V gene data show CDR1 as SGHRS and CDR2 as YFSETQ. This chain's CDR3 is CASSSRTGGYNEQFF. Written as DNA, the CDR3 is TGCGCCAGCAGCTCCCGGACAGGGGGGTACAATGAGCAGTTCTTC.

This chain joins TRBV12-3 or TRBV12-4 and TRBJ1-6, with no clear D. Between the trimmed V and J ends, which lost 6 bases and 12 bases, there was a span of 9 bases. This CDR3 spans 11 amino acids. CDR3 loop: CASRLGGPLHF. In nucleotides, the CDR3 is TGTGCCAGCAGACTCGGAGGACCCCTCCACTTT.

V is TRBV7-6 and J is TRBJ2-7; TRBD2 might be the D (6 bases). The ends were cut back, 5 bases at V and 1 base at J, with 21 bases in the middle. This CDR3 has 17 amino acids. Germline loops: CDR1 SGHVS, CDR2 FNYEAQ. The CDR3 reads CASSPVPAGIPSYEQYF. The CDR3 region has the DNA TGTGCCAGCAGCCCCGTACCGGCGGGGATCCCTTCCTACGAGCAGTACTTC.

This clone was detected only once. This rearrangement joins TRBV4-1 to TRBJ1-2; no clear D. Between the trimmed V and J ends, which lost 4 bases and 2 bases, there was a span of 14 bases. This CDR3 spans 15 amino acids. Germline values: CDR1 MGHRA, CDR2 YSYEKL. The CDR3 DNA follows: TGCGCCAGCAGCCCCGGTGCGGGAACGAACTATGGCTACACCTTC. Protein: CASSPGAGTNYGYTF.

This clone was seen a handful of times. V is TRBV6-5 and J is TRBJ2-7, with 9 bases fitting TRBD2. The V segment lost 8 bases and the J segment 6 bases; nucleotides outside the gene matches: 11. The CDR3 sequence is 14 residues long. CDR1 MNHEY and CDR2 SVGAGI come from the germline V gene. The CDR3 protein is CASLRLAGASEQYF. The CDR3 region has the DNA TGTGCCAGCCTTAGATTAGCGGGGGCCTCCGAGCAGTACTTC.

In its sample, this clone was seen a few times. The chain couples TRBV15 to TRBJ1-1; D uncertain. Looked up from germline, CDR1 is LNHNV and CDR2 is YYDKDF (reference sequence). Trimming removed 1 base from V and 3 bases from J, with 6 bases in between. The CDR3 is 13 amino acids. The CDR3 coding sequence is TGTGCCACCAGCAGAGTCGGAGACACTGAAGCTTTCTTT. Translation gives CATSRVGDTEAFF.

The rearrangement joins TRBV7-8 to TRBJ1-5; possibly TRBD1 for D (5 bases). The CDR3 spans 15 residues. V was cut by 5 bases and J by 2 bases, with 13 bases left in between. From germline, CDR1 is SGHVS and CDR2 FQNEAQ. CDR3 bases: TGTGCCAGCAGCCAGGAGGGGTCAGGCAATCAGCCCCAGCATTTT. The encoded protein is CASSQEGSGNQPQHF.

J is TRBJ2-7 and V is TRBV11-3; 8 bases fit TRBD1. J lost 0 bases, V lost 4 bases, and 5 bases had no gene match. Germline CDR1 is SGHNT and CDR2 is YENEEA. There are 15 residues in the CDR3. The CDR3 protein is CASSSGQGVSYEQYF. The CDR3 DNA reads TGTGCCAGCAGCTCCGGACAGGGCGTCTCCTACGAGCAGTACTTC.

The chain carries TRBV6-2 or TRBV6-3 and TRBJ1-5; D gene unclear. V was trimmed by 2 bases and J by 5 bases, leaving 4 bases between them. The CDR3 spans 12 residues. Germline V gene lookup returns CDR1 MNHEY and CDR2 SVGEGT. As DNA, the CDR3 is TGTGCCAGCAGTTACCAGTATCAGCCCCAGCATTTT. Protein: CASSYQYQPQHF.

The gene calls are TRBV2 and TRBJ2-3, with 11 positions matching TRBD2. This CDR3 is 15 amino acids long. Trimming removed 5 bases from V and 4 bases from J; junction bases left unmatched: 5. Germline CDR1 and CDR2: SNHLY and FYNNEI. The CDR3 reads CASSISGGDADTQYF. The CDR3 region has the DNA TGTGCCAGCAGTATTAGCGGGGGGGATGCAGATACGCAGTATTTT. Variable domain in full (rest from reference TRBV2 and TRBJ2-3): EPEVTQTPSHQVTQMGQEVILRCVPISNHLYFYWYRQILGQKVEFLVSFYNNEISEKSEIFDDQFSVERPDGSNFTLKIRSTKLEDSAMYFCASSISGGDADTQYFGPGTRLTVL.

The rearrangement uses TRBV4-2 and TRBJ2-1; TRBD1 aligns across 7 bases. Germline V gives CDR1 LGHNA, CDR2 YNFKEQ. The CDR3 is 16 amino acids. The J segment lost 2 bases and the V segment lost 1 base, leaving 5 bases of the junction unmatched. The CDR3 bases are TGTGCCAGCAGCCAAGGACGAGGGGGCGCCTACAATGAGCAGTTCTTC. It yields the protein CASSQGRGGAYNEQFF.